This TCR beta chain was sequenced in a study of shared clonotypes between healthy human individuals. Only CD45RO-negative cells positively selected for CCR7 counted as naive CD8 cells, so terminally differentiated effector memory CD45RA+ cells were excluded. Clones were sequenced by immunoSEQ multiplex PCR, and TCRdb holds only the in-frame ones, with some missing. The sample records about 2.1 million clones, just under 95% being singletons. This CDR3 region has 14 residues. V lost 0 bases, J lost 7 bases, and 14 bases lay in between. The germline V gene encodes CDR1 SGHDT and CDR2 YYEEEE. Sequenced: naive CD8+ T cells from PBMCs. The chain couples TRBV5-6 to TRBJ2-7, with D possibly being TRBD1 or TRBD2 (5 bases each). The TCR sequence derives from a man younger than 30 in good health. Some clones in this sample may be carry-over from other donors' samples. The CDR3 nucleotides read TGTGCCAGCAGCTTGGAGTCTCCCTGGGGGGAGCAGTACTTC. It is translated as CASSLESPWGEQYF.